A selection of T cell receptor beta chains follows, all from one sample in a study of CD8+ T cells in alopecia areata. Data came from immunoSEQ multiplex PCR; TCRdb stores just in-frame clones and leaves some out. The sample consists of some 130,000 clones, approximately 49% of them appearing once. This specimen was CD8+ T cells sorted from blood, taken at week 0. These receptors all stem from a human donor with alopecia areata. Each CDR3 is given with its conserved first and last residue. The D gene is left open where the match is weak. Clone size is stated in some rows and not others, as once, few, many or a class when expanded.

d_call j_call v_call clone_size cdr3_aa cdr3_nt
- TRBJ1-1 TRBV29-1 - CSVLTMNTEAFF TGCAGCGTGTTGACGATGAACACTGAAGCTTTCTTT
TRBD2 TRBJ2-3 TRBV28 - CASSFSVQERGLDTQYF TGTGCCAGCAGTTTTAGCGTTCAGGAGCGGGGCCTCGATACGCAGTATTTT
- TRBJ1-1 TRBV6-5 - CASKRVIDTEAFF TGTGCCAGCAAAAGGGTTATAGACACTGAAGCTTTCTTT
- TRBJ1-1 TRBV7-9 - CASSEVGNTEAFF TGTGCCAGCAGTGAAGTAGGGAACACTGAAGCTTTCTTT
- TRBJ2-5 TRBV11-2 few CASSLDRDWKETQYF TGTGCCAGCAGCCTCGACCGCGACTGGAAAGAGACCCAGTACTTC
- TRBJ2-7 TRBV5-4 - CASSLLRGDGSYEQYF TGTGCCAGCAGCTTGCTCAGGGGGGACGGCTCCTACGAGCAGTACTTC
- TRBJ2-5 TRBV27 few CASSFMGAQETQYF TGTGCCAGCAGTTTTATGGGGGCCCAAGAGACCCAGTACTTC
TRBD1 TRBJ2-1 TRBV4-1 - CASTTAGGSYNEQFF TGCGCCAGCACCACGGCAGGGGGATCCTACAATGAGCAGTTCTTC
- TRBJ2-5 TRBV5-1 few CASSLEGQETQYF TGCGCCAGCAGCTTGGAAGGTCAAGAGACCCAGTACTTC
TRBD1 TRBJ2-7 TRBV29-1 - CSVIGGTIYEQYF TGCAGCGTTATAGGGGGCACGATCTACGAGCAGTACTTC
TRBD1 TRBJ2-7 TRBV29-1 few CSVEGTGGAYEQYF TGCAGCGTTGAAGGGACAGGGGGGGCCTACGAGCAGTACTTC
- TRBJ1-1 TRBV13 - CASSLLNTEAFF TGTGCCAGCAGCTTATTAAACACTGAAGCTTTCTTT
- TRBJ2-7 TRBV29-1 - CSVMPTVSYEQYF TGCAGCGTCATGCCGACAGTCTCCTACGAGCAGTACTTC
TRBD1 TRBJ1-2 TRBV29-1 few CSVEGADRGYGYTF TGCAGCGTTGAAGGGGCCGACAGGGGCTATGGCTACACCTTC
- TRBJ2-5 TRBV30 - CAWSVLTEKWKETQYF TGTGCCTGGAGTGTACTTACGGAAAAGTGGAAAGAGACCCAGTACTTC
- TRBJ2-7 TRBV4-3 few CASSPHPGLLYEQYF TGCGCCAGCAGCCCGCACCCAGGACTTCTCTACGAGCAGTACTTC
TRBD2 TRBJ2-2 TRBV2 - CASSETSGNTGELFF TGTGCCAGCAGTGAGACTAGCGGGAACACCGGGGAGCTGTTTTTT
- TRBJ1-2 TRBV11-2 - CASSLGGNGYTF TGTGCCAGCAGTCTAGGAGGAAATGGCTACACCTTC
- TRBJ2-7 TRBV7-8 few CASSLLGVTYEQYF TGTGCCAGCAGCTTACTGGGGGTAACCTACGAGCAGTACTTC
- TRBJ1-5 TRBV13 - CASSLAVSNQPQHF TGTGCCAGCAGCTTGGCGGTTAGCAATCAGCCCCAGCATTTT
- TRBJ2-7 TRBV25-1 - CASRGEREYF TGTGCCAGCAGGGGTGAAAGGGAATACTTC
- TRBJ2-3 TRBV9 - CASSVSGWGQFADTQYF TGTGCCAGCAGCGTTTCGGGGTGGGGGCAGTTTGCAGATACGCAGTATTTT
- TRBJ1-2 TRBV27 - CASSPETYYGYTF TGTGCCAGCAGTCCAGAGACGTACTATGGCTACACCTTC
- TRBJ1-1 TRBV29-1 - CSGEGYTEAFF TGCAGCGGTGAGGGATACACTGAAGCTTTCTTT
- TRBJ2-3 TRBV29-1 - CSVELRATGGPDPDTQYF TGCAGCGTTGAACTCAGGGCCACCGGGGGGCCCGACCCAGATACGCAGTATTTT
TRBD1 TRBJ1-2 TRBV30 - CAWSWGTGGSDGYTF TGTGCCTGGAGTTGGGGAACAGGGGGTTCCGATGGCTACACCTTC
- TRBJ2-7 TRBV30 - CAWSVRVGYEQYF TGTGCCTGGAGTGTGAGGGTAGGGTACGAGCAGTACTTC
- TRBJ1-4 TRBV15 - CATSEGANEKLFF TGTGCCACCAGCGAGGGGGCTAATGAAAAACTGTTTTTT
- TRBJ1-2 TRBV7-9 - CASSRLGGPNSYGYTF TGTGCCAGCAGCAGACTAGGGGGGCCCAACTCCTATGGCTACACCTTC
- TRBJ2-1 TRBV7-3 few CASSLTKSSYNEQFF TGTGCCAGCAGCTTAACGAAAAGCTCCTACAATGAGCAGTTCTTC
- TRBJ2-7 TRBV5-1 - CASSFEGHSYEQYF TGCGCCAGCAGCTTTGAGGGGCACTCCTACGAGCAGTACTTC
- TRBJ2-7 TRBV29-1 - CSVRTGSSYEQYF TGCAGCGTAAGGACTGGCAGCTCCTACGAGCAGTACTTC
- TRBJ1-5 TRBV2 - CASRIEDQPQHF TGTGCCAGCAGGATTGAGGATCAGCCCCAGCATTTT
- TRBJ2-7 TRBV25-1 - CASSEFAEQYF TGTGCCAGCAGTGAATTTGCCGAGCAGTACTTC
- TRBJ1-2 TRBV6-5 - CASSYPNLSGYTF TGTGCCAGCAGTTACCCTAATCTGAGTGGCTACACCTTC
- TRBJ2-3 TRBV6-5 - CASRPLLRGTDTQYF TGTGCCAGCAGACCCCTACTAAGAGGCACAGATACGCAGTATTTT
- TRBJ2-1 TRBV7-3 few CASSLGREQFF TGTGCCAGCAGCTTGGGGAGGGAGCAGTTCTTC
- TRBJ2-1 TRBV25-1 once CASRGQGRNEQFF TGTGCCAGCAGGGGCCAGGGGAGAAATGAGCAGTTCTTC
- TRBJ1-2 TRBV4-3 few CASSQELTRDEYGYTF TGCGCCAGCAGCCAAGAATTGACTAGGGACGAGTATGGCTACACCTTC
- TRBJ1-2 TRBV30 - CAWSEGQGNYGYTF TGTGCCTGGAGCGAAGGTCAGGGGAACTATGGCTACACCTTC
- TRBJ2-1 TRBV9 many CASSVALGGSYNEQFF TGTGCCAGCAGCGTAGCTTTAGGGGGCTCCTACAATGAGCAGTTCTTC
- TRBJ1-1 TRBV27 - CASSFTQNTEAFF TGTGCCAGCAGTTTCACCCAAAATACTGAAGCTTTCTTT
- TRBJ2-5 TRBV2 - CASSPSDGPPQETQYF TGTGCCAGCAGTCCCTCGGACGGGCCGCCTCAAGAGACCCAGTACTTC
- TRBJ1-5 TRBV30 few CAWSTDYHSNQPQHF TGTGCCTGGAGTACGGACTACCACAGCAATCAGCCCCAGCATTTT
TRBD1 TRBJ1-6 TRBV5-6 - CASSGQGGDSPLHF TGTGCCAGCAGCGGACAGGGTGGGGATTCACCCCTCCACTTT
TRBD1 TRBJ2-7 TRBV5-4 - CASSAWDRGNEQYF TGTGCCAGCAGCGCCTGGGACAGGGGCAACGAGCAGTACTTC
- TRBJ2-1 TRBV4-2 - CASSLGFGAPDVNEQFF TGTGCCAGCAGCCTGGGGTTTGGGGCCCCCGACGTGAATGAGCAGTTCTTC
- TRBJ1-1 TRBV27 - CASTNIKGTLGAFF TGTGCCAGCACCAACATTAAAGGGACTTTGGGAGCTTTCTTT
- TRBJ1-5 TRBV6-5 - CASSYRQGSNQPQHF TGTGCCAGCAGTTACAGGCAGGGGAGCAATCAGCCCCAGCATTTT
- TRBJ2-7 TRBV2 - CASWVMAGPSYEQYF TGTGCCAGCTGGGTTATGGCGGGGCCTTCCTACGAGCAGTACTTC
- TRBJ1-1 TRBV19 few CASSIKTENTEAFF TGTGCCAGTAGCATTAAGACGGAGAACACTGAAGCTTTCTTT
- TRBJ2-3 TRBV9 few CASSMGTDTQYF TGTGCCAGCAGCATGGGCACAGATACGCAGTATTTT
- TRBJ1-1 TRBV30 - CAWSVTVPTEAFF TGTGCCTGGAGTGTAACAGTCCCGACTGAAGCTTTCTTT
- TRBJ1-6 TRBV2 - CASSEAYLGNSPLHF TGTGCCAGCAGTGAAGCGTATCTCGGTAATTCACCCCTCCACTTT
TRBD1 TRBJ2-7 TRBV13 - CASSFQGARSYEQYF TGTGCCAGCAGTTTCCAGGGGGCGCGGTCCTACGAGCAGTACTTC
TRBD1 TRBJ2-7 TRBV30 - CAWSVGPGTGDYEQYF TGTGCCTGGAGTGTAGGGCCCGGGACAGGGGACTACGAGCAGTACTTC
- TRBJ2-7 TRBV5-6 once CASSLAGFYEQYF TGTGCCAGCAGCTTAGCCGGATTCTACGAGCAGTACTTC
- TRBJ2-7 TRBV6-5 - CASSSRWGQLPYEQYF TGTGCCAGCAGTTCTCGATGGGGGCAACTCCCCTACGAGCAGTACTTC
- TRBJ2-7 TRBV27 few CASSLRGGWYEQYF TGTGCCAGCAGTTTAAGGGGGGGCTGGTACGAGCAGTACTTC